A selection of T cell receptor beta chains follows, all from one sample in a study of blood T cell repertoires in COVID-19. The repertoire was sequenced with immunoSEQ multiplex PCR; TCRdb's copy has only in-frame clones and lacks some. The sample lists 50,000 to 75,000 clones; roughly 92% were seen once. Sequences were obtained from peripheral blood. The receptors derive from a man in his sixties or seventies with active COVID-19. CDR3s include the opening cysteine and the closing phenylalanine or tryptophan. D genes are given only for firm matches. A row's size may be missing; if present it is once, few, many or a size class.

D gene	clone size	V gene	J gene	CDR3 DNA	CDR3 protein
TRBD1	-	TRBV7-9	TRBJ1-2	TGTGCCAGCAGCTTAGCCTACCGGGACAGGGGGGATGGCTACACCTTC	CASSLAYRDRGDGYTF
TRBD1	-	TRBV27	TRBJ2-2	TGTGCCAGCAGCCCTCAGGGGGCCCACACCGGGGAGCTGTTTTTT	CASSPQGAHTGELFF
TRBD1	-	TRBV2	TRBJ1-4	TGTGCCAGCAGTGTTCCGGGACAGGGGCCGCGGGAGTTTTTT	CASSVPGQGPREFF
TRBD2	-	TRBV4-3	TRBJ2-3	TGCGCCAGCAGCCGGACGACGAGCGGGGGGGCGACGGCGACAGATACGCAGTATTTT	CASSRTTSGGATATDTQYF
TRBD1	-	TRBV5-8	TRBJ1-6	TGTGCCAGCGGAGACAGGGAAACCTATAATTCACCCCTCCACTTT	CASGDRETYNSPLHF
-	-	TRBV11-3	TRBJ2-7	TGTGCCAGCAGCTTAGTGGCAGGGGCCTACGAGCAGTACTTC	CASSLVAGAYEQYF
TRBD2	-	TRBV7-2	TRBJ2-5	TGTGCCAGCAGCTTAGTGGTAATAGCGGGGGGTCAAGAGACCCAGTACTTC	CASSLVVIAGGQETQYF
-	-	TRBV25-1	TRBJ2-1	TGTGCCAGCAGTGCTGGGGGGGGCGCTGAGCAGTTCTTC	CASSAGGGAEQFF
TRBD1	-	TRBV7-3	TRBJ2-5	TGTGCCAGCAGCTCGGACAGGGGAGTAAAGACCCAGTACTTC	CASSSDRGVKTQYF
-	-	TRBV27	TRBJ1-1	TGTGCCAGCAGTTTAAACTTCAGGGCGAACACTGAAGCTTTCTTT	CASSLNFRANTEAFF
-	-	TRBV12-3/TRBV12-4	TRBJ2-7	TGTGCCAGCAGCCTTACTTCCTACGAGCAGTACTTC	CASSLTSYEQYF
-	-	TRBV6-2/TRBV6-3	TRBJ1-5	TGTGCCAGCAGTCCCGGGGAGGGGCGCAATCAGCCCCAGCATTTT	CASSPGEGRNQPQHF
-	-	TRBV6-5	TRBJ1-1	TGTGCCAGCGTAACAGGGCTTGGCACTGAAGCTTTCTTT	CASVTGLGTEAFF
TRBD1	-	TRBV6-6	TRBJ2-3	TGTGCCAGCTCCTTACAGGGGGCTGATACGCAGTATTTT	CASSLQGADTQYF
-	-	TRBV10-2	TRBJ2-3	TGCGCCAGCCTCGAGGGCATCGGGGATACGCAGTATTTT	CASLEGIGDTQYF
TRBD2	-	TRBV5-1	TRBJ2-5	TGCGCCAGCAGAACCGCGGGGGGGGCCCAAGAGACCCAGTACTTC	CASRTAGGAQETQYF
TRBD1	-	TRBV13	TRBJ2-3	TGTGCCAGCAGCTTACCCAGGGGGCGAGATACGCAGTATTTT	CASSLPRGRDTQYF
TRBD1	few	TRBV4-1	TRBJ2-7	TGCGCCAGCAGCCAACTGGACAGGTCCCACGAGCAGTACTTC	CASSQLDRSHEQYF
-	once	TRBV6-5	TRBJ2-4	TGTGCCAGCAGACCCCAGTTAGCCAAAAACATTCAGTACTTC	CASRPQLAKNIQYF
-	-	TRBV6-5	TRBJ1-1	TGTGCCAGCAGTCGGGGGGTGAACACTGAAGCTTTCTTT	CASSRGVNTEAFF
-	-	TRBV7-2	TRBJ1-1	TGTGCCAGCAGCTCTAAGGTCAGGGATGGCACTGAAGCTTTCTTT	CASSSKVRDGTEAFF
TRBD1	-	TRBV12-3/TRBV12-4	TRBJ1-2	TGTGCCAGCAGTTTAATAGGACAGGGACACACCTTC	CASSLIGQGHTF
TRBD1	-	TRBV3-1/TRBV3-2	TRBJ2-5	TGTGCCAGCAGCCGGGACCAGGGGGCCGCGCGAACCCAGTACTTC	CASSRDQGAARTQYF
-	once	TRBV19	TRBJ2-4	TGTGCCAGTACCCCACTCGGGCAGGGGAGAGCCAAAAACATTCAGTACTTC	CASTPLGQGRAKNIQYF
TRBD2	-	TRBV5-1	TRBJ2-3	TGCGCCACCGGGACTAGCGGGGACCGGGGTGGAGATACGCAGTATTTT	CATGTSGDRGGDTQYF
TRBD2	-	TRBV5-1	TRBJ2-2	TGCGCCAGCAGCTTGGATCTAGCGGCCGGGGAGCTGTTTTTT	CASSLDLAAGELFF
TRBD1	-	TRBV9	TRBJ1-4	TGTGCCAGCAGCGTTTCCGGGACAGGGGTCCCTAATGAAAAACTGTTTTTT	CASSVSGTGVPNEKLFF